One T cell receptor (beta chain) is described in this entry. This sample stems from a study of blood T cell repertoires in COVID-19. Germline trimming cut 0 bases from V and 2 bases from J; bases unmatched to any gene: 7. The germline V gene encodes CDR1 SGHRS and CDR2 YFSETQ. The CDR3 length is 17 residues. The method was immunoSEQ multiplex PCR; TCRdb's version includes in-frame clones alone and lacks a portion of them. The data show approximately 120,000 clones, about 74% seen once. This chain connects TRBV5-1 to TRBJ2-1; 8 nucleotides agree with TRBD2. The sample consisted of peripheral blood. This clonotype was obtained from a man older than 75 with COVID-19, enrolled during active disease. The CDR3, as DNA: TGCGCCAGCAGCTTGGCCGAAAGCGGGAGCGCCTACAATGAGCAGTTCTTC. This gives the protein CASSLAESGSAYNEQFF.